The 32 T cell receptor beta chains presented below share a single source sample, sequenced in a study of T cell responses to AZD1222 COVID-19 vaccine. The repertoire was sequenced with immunoSEQ multiplex PCR; TCRdb's copy has only in-frame clones and lacks some. The sample holds 60,000 or so clones; about 79% are singletons and the top ten take 20%. Sequencing used peripheral blood, obtained on day 0 of AZD1222 vaccination. The receptors derive from an adult in good health.

This rearrangement joins TRBV27 to TRBJ2-1; 8 bases are a match to TRBD2. CDR3 length: 14 residues. J lost 5 bases, V lost 5 bases, and 5 bases had no gene match. The germline gives CDR1 MNHEY, CDR2 SMNVEV (reference sequence). CDR3 protein: CASSRLLADNEQFF. Here the CDR3 DNA reads TGTGCCAGCAGTCGCCTACTAGCGGACAATGAGCAGTTCTTC.

V gene TRBV27 combines with J gene TRBJ1-6; no reliable D call. The V end lost 2 bases, the J end lost 12 bases, and 14 bases lay between the germline ends. Germline assignment: CDR1 MNHEY and CDR2 SMNVEV (reference sequence). CDR3 size: 14 residues. CDR3 nucleotide sequence: TGTGCCAGCAGTTTAATGACGGCAAGTCGACCCCTCCACTTT. Amino acids: CASSLMTASRPLHF.

V gene TRBV30 combines with J gene TRBJ1-2; D gene uncertain. Germline-derived CDR1 and CDR2 are GTSNPN and SVGIG (reference sequence). V gave up 2 bases and J gave up 3 bases, with 13 bases separating them. The CDR3 is 14 residues long. CDR3 residues: CAWSSQTVYYGYTF. The CDR3 DNA reads as TGTGCCTGGAGTTCGCAAACAGTCTACTATGGCTACACCTTC.

The rearrangement links TRBV9 to TRBJ2-2, with D perhaps matching TRBD1 or TRBD2 (5 bases each). The germline V gene encodes CDR1 SGDLS and CDR2 YYNGEE. The V and J ends lost 3 bases and 6 bases respectively, with 15 bases between them. The CDR3 loop spans 15 amino acids. DNA of the CDR3: TGTGCCAGCAGCGAGTGGACGGGGCGACCCGGGGAGCTGTTTTTT. Residues: CASSEWTGRPGELFF.

V and J are TRBV7-8 and TRBJ2-7; TRBD2 matches 10 bases. CDR3 length equals 15 residues. V was clipped by 4 bases and J by 2 bases; unmatched bases: 5. Germline loops: CDR1 SGHVS, CDR2 FQNEAQ. CDR3 sequence reads: CASSSGLAETYEQYF. The CDR3, as DNA: TGTGCCAGCAGCTCCGGACTAGCGGAGACCTACGAGCAGTACTTC.

This clone was detected a few times. V is TRBV30 and J is TRBJ2-5, with 7 bases matching TRBD1. J was trimmed by 5 bases and V by 0 bases; bases with no gene match: 12. The germline V gene has CDR1 GTSNPN and CDR2 SVGIG (reference sequence). This CDR3 spans 16 amino acids. The CDR3 bases are TGTGCCTGGAGTGTCGCCGGCAGGGGGTTGATGGAGACCCAGTACTTC. Protein sequence: CAWSVAGRGLMETQYF. The full variable domain, completed using reference TRBV30 and TRBJ2-5, is SQTIHQWPATLVQPVGSPLSLECTVEGTSNPNLYWYRQAAGRGLQLLFYSVGIGQISSEVPQNLSASRPQDRQFILSSKKLLLSDSGFYLCAWSVAGRGLMETQYFGPGTRLLVL.

The chain recombines TRBV29-1 with TRBJ1-2, with 9 bases identical to TRBD1. The CDR3 extends over 12 amino acids. J gave up 10 bases and V 6 bases, and 9 bases lay outside the gene matches. From germline, CDR1 is SQVTM and CDR2 ANQGSEA. In nucleotides, the CDR3 is TGCAGCGTGAGGGGACAGGGACCGCACTACACCTTC. Translated, it gives CSVRGQGPHYTF.

The chain carries TRBV10-3 and TRBJ1-5, with D unclear. The germline gives CDR1 ENHRY, CDR2 SYGVKD. The V and J ends lost 3 bases and 0 bases respectively, with 9 bases between them. The length of the CDR3 is 15 residues. CDR3 amino acids: CAISDRADSNQPQHF. CDR3 in DNA: TGTGCCATCAGTGACCGGGCGGATAGCAATCAGCCCCAGCATTTT.

The chain employs TRBV7-8 and TRBJ1-5; D not resolved. CDR1 is SGHVS and CDR2 is FQNEAQ in the germline V gene. This CDR3 is 14 amino acids long. The germline V and J ends were trimmed by 1 base and 4 bases, with 8 bases remaining between them. Here the CDR3 reads CASSLESGNQPQHF. For the CDR3, the DNA is TGTGCCAGCAGCTTAGAGTCGGGAAATCAGCCCCAGCATTTT. Full variable domain (missing parts from reference TRBV7-8 and TRBJ1-5): GAGVSQSPRYKVAKRGQDVALRCDPISGHVSLFWYQQALGQGPEFLTYFQNEAQLDKSGLPSDRFFAERPEGSVSTLKIQRTQQEDSAVYLCASSLESGNQPQHFGDGTRLSIL.

The chain recombines TRBV9 with TRBJ2-1, with D possibly matching TRBD2 (6 bases). This CDR3 comprises 14 residues. The V end was cut by 2 bases, the J end by 7 bases, with 13 bases between. The V gene's germline CDR1 is SGDLS and CDR2 YYNGEE. The CDR3 sequence is CASSVGGEGNEQFF. In DNA, the CDR3 is TGTGCCAGCAGCGTGGGGGGAGAGGGGAATGAGCAGTTCTTC.

V is TRBV6-2 or TRBV6-3 and J is TRBJ1-5; TRBD1 matches at 10 bases. Germline V gene sequence: CDR1 MNHEY, CDR2 SVGEGT. The CDR3 is 20 residues long. The V segment lost 0 bases and the J segment 1 base; nucleotides outside the gene matches: 12. CDR3 amino acids: CASSYSLQSPGQGSNQPQHF. In DNA form, the CDR3 reads TGTGCCAGCAGTTACTCCCTCCAATCTCCGGGACAGGGGAGCAATCAGCCCCAGCATTTT.

J is TRBJ2-2 and V is TRBV5-5; the D gene is possibly TRBD2 (5 bases). CDR1 is SGHKS, CDR2 YYEKEE, per germline (reference sequence). The V and J ends lost 6 bases and 4 bases respectively, with 13 bases between them. This CDR3 is 14 amino acids long. CDR3 DNA sequence: TGTGCCAGCACCTCGGACTCTTTCACCGGGGAGCTGTTTTTT. Encoded protein: CASTSDSFTGELFF.

The chain has TRBV7-2 and TRBJ2-7, with D hard to call. This CDR3 has 13 residues. Germline CDR1 reads SGHTA; CDR2 reads FQGNSA. The V gene lost 1 base and the J gene lost 3 bases, with 7 bases spanning the gap. CDR3 nucleotides: TGTGCCAGCAGCTTAGGCGGCCTCTACGAGCAGTACTTC. Residues: CASSLGGLYEQYF.

In its sample, this clone was seen once. The chain joins TRBV5-1 to TRBJ2-5, with a weak D call TRBD1 (5 bases). Germline V gene lookup returns CDR1 SGHRS and CDR2 YFSETQ. CDR3 length: 13 amino acids. V lost 0 bases, J lost 4 bases, and 7 bases lay in between. For the CDR3, the DNA is TGCGCCAGCAGCTTGGCAGGGCGAGAGACCCAGTACTTC. Translation gives CASSLAGRETQYF.

The chain links TRBV3-1 (or the pseudogene TRBV3-2) to TRBJ2-1; D not certain. This CDR3 is built from 9 residues. V lost 4 bases, J lost 13 bases, and 5 bases lay in between. The germline gives CDR1 LGHDT, CDR2 YNNKEL (reference sequence). CDR3 sequence reads: CASSPRQFF. CDR3 nucleotide sequence: TGTGCCAGCAGCCCTCGTCAGTTCTTC.

The chain uses TRBV2 and TRBJ2-1, with TRBD2 matching 7 bases. The CDR3 consists of 13 residues. After removal of 1 base from V and 10 bases from J, the junction contained 4 bases not matched to a gene. Germline V gene lookup returns CDR1 SNHLY and CDR2 FYNNEI. CDR3 loop: CASSEDYSGEQFF. The CDR3 DNA is TGTGCCAGCAGTGAAGACTATAGCGGGGAGCAGTTCTTC.

The chain is built from TRBV5-5 and TRBJ2-7; 7 bases fit TRBD1. Germline values: CDR1 SGHKS, CDR2 YYEKEE (reference sequence). V gave up 3 bases and J gave up 5 bases; unmatched junction bases: 8. The CDR3 is made up of 14 amino acids. CDR3: CASSYGQDSNEQYF. CDR3 DNA sequence: TGTGCCAGCAGCTACGGACAGGACTCGAACGAGCAGTACTTC.

The chain links TRBV6-5 to TRBJ1-4, with D unresolved. Trimming cost V 6 bases and J 9 bases, with 14 bases left between them. The CDR3 length is 13 residues. CDR1 is MNHEY and CDR2 is SVGAGI in the germline V gene. Here the CDR3 reads CASRPNVGQKLFF. In nucleotides, the CDR3 is TGTGCCAGCAGGCCCAACGTGGGCCAAAAACTGTTTTTT.

The chain employs TRBV28 and TRBJ1-4; the match to TRBD1 covers 7 bases. CDR1 and CDR2 (germline): MDHEN, SYDVKM. V was pared by 6 bases and J by 6 bases, with 10 bases of the junction left unmatched. The CDR3 consists of 15 residues. CDR3 protein: CASSLPPGTDEKLFF. CDR3 bases: TGTGCCAGCAGCCTCCCCCCCGGGACAGATGAAAAACTGTTTTTT. Full variable domain (missing parts from reference TRBV28 and TRBJ1-4): DVKVTQSSRYLVKRTGEKVFLECVQDMDHENMFWYRQDPGLGLRLIYFSYDVKMKEKGDIPEGYSVSREKKERFSLILESASTNQTSMYLCASSLPPGTDEKLFFGSGTQLSVL.

The chain carries TRBV7-2 and TRBJ2-3; D gene ambiguous. The length of the CDR3 is 14 residues. The germline gives CDR1 SGHTA, CDR2 FQGNSA. V lost 4 bases and J lost 3, with 11 bases in between. The DNA for the CDR3 is TGTGCCAGCAGCTCCCCGCCGAAGACAGATACGCAGTATTTT. Its protein is CASSSPPKTDTQYF.

J is TRBJ1-1 and V is TRBV12-1; TRBD1, the table's D call, was not compared with the DNA. TRBV12-1 is a pseudogene. The CDR3 has 14 amino acids. CDR3 DNA sequence: TGTGCCAGCAGCATTGACAGGGGGTGCACTGAAGCTTTCTTT. This sequence encodes CASSIDRGCTEAFF.

This chain joins TRBV27 and TRBJ1-6, with D unclear. Germline V CDR1 and CDR2: MNHEY, SMNVEV (reference sequence). The CDR3 is made up of 15 amino acids. Trimming removed 7 bases from V and 7 bases from J, with 17 bases in between. CDR3 sequence (DNA): TGTGCCAGCACTGGCACGGGTCTCGGCAATTCACCCCTCCACTTT. This translates into CASTGTGLGNSPLHF.

This chain's CDR3 is CASSDSGTENTEAFF. The CDR3 bases are TGTGCCAGCAGTGACTCGGGGACAGAGAACACTGAAGCTTTCTTT. The rearrangement links TRBV6-4 to TRBJ1-1, with 7 bases fitting TRBD1. V was clipped by 0 bases and J by 1 base; unmatched bases: 2. The CDR3 sequence is 15 residues long. The germline gives CDR1 MRHNA, CDR2 SNTAGT.

The gene calls are TRBV19 and TRBJ1-5; D possibly corresponds to TRBD1 (5 bases). The CDR3 length is 14 residues. Germline CDR1 and CDR2: LNHDA and SQIVND (reference sequence). V was trimmed by 6 bases and J by 3 bases, leaving 12 bases between them. For the CDR3, the DNA is TGTGCCAGTAGCTGGGACGGGCACAATCAGCCCCAGCATTTT. This translates into CASSWDGHNQPQHF.

This clone was picked up a small number of times. The chain employs TRBV9 and TRBJ1-6, with D tentatively TRBD1 (5 bases). V shed 3 bases and J shed 7 bases, with 20 bases lying between them. The germline V gene encodes CDR1 SGDLS and CDR2 YYNGEE. This CDR3 region has 17 residues. CDR3 DNA sequence: TGTGCCAGCAGCGCCAGTTCCCGGGACCGCACCAATTCACCCCTCCACTTT. Translated: CASSASSRDRTNSPLHF.

This rearrangement joins TRBV24-1 to TRBJ1-2; 9 positions match TRBD1. This CDR3 is 16 amino acids long. CDR1 is KGHDR and CDR2 is SFDVKD in the germline V gene. With V trimmed by 4 bases and J by 0 bases, 5 bases remained unmatched. The CDR3 nucleotides read TGTGCCACCAGTGAGCCGGGACAGGGTGCTAACTATGGCTACACCTTC. Translating it yields CATSEPGQGANYGYTF.

The chain recombines TRBV2 with TRBJ2-3; D is possibly TRBD1 or TRBD2 (6 bases each). CDR3 size: 13 residues. V was trimmed by 6 bases and J by 5 bases, leaving 12 bases between them. Per the germline V gene, CDR1 is SNHLY and CDR2 is FYNNEI. DNA for the CDR3: TGTGCCAGCAGCCTACAGGGAGGAGATACGCAGTATTTT. It codes for CASSLQGGDTQYF.

There are a few counts of this clone. The V call is TRBV3-1 (or the pseudogene TRBV3-2), the J call TRBJ1-3; 9 bases match TRBD1. Germline-derived CDR1 and CDR2 are LGHDT and YNNKEL (reference sequence). The CDR3 covers 17 residues. V gave up 5 bases and J gave up 0 bases; unmatched junction bases: 8. The DNA for the CDR3 is TGTGCCAGCAGCTCCGGGACAGGGTCTCACTCTGGAAACACCATATATTTT. The encoded protein is CASSSGTGSHSGNTIYF.

The chain carries TRBV30 and TRBJ2-2; D remains ambiguous. Germline V gene sequence: CDR1 GTSNPN, CDR2 SVGIG (reference sequence). V was pared by 3 bases and J by 0 bases, with 11 bases between. CDR3 length: 15 amino acids. The CDR3 bases are TGTGCCTGGAGGGCAGGCCGTACGAACACCGGGGAGCTGTTTTTT. This codes for CAWRAGRTNTGELFF.

This rearrangement joins TRBV2 to TRBJ2-7; tentatively, D is TRBD1 (6 bases). CDR1 is SNHLY and CDR2 is FYNNEI in the germline V gene. CDR3 size: 14 residues. V was shortened by 2 bases and J by 2 bases, with 10 bases between the two germline ends. CDR3 in DNA: TGTGCCAGCAGTGAATTAGGGGGAGCCTACGAGCAGTACTTC. This gives the protein CASSELGGAYEQYF.

V is TRBV4-3 and J is TRBJ2-4; 14 bases map to TRBD2. The CDR3 sequence is 20 residues long. In germline, CDR1 is LGHNA, CDR2 YSLEER. Unmatched junction bases numbered 8, after V lost 1 base and J lost 0 bases. CDR3 loop: CASSQGTPGLAGVAKNIQYF. The CDR3 DNA is TGCGCCAGCAGCCAAGGGACCCCGGGACTAGCGGGAGTAGCCAAAAACATTCAGTACTTC.

As concerns this clone: Other DNA sequences in this specimen translate into the identical CDR3. The chain recombines TRBV6-2 or TRBV6-3 with TRBJ1-1, with D possibly TRBD1 on 5 matching bases. The V gene lost 3 bases and the J gene lost 10 bases, with 9 bases spanning the gap. Germline CDR1 MNHEY, CDR2 SVGEGT. The CDR3 length is 11 residues. The CDR3 here is CASSYPGGAFF. In DNA, the CDR3 is TGTGCCAGCAGTTATCCGGGGGGAGCTTTCTTT.